Here is one TCR beta chain with its context. This specimen comes from a study of blood T cell repertoires in COVID-19. About the research overall: Nucleic acid was either cDNA or gDNA, and it came from T cells, B-cell-depleted T cells, or PBMCs.

The CDR3 length is 17 residues. Germline V gives CDR1 MDHEN, CDR2 SYDVKM. The ends lost 4 bases at V and 3 bases at J; junction bases unmatched: 6. Libraries were prepared by immunoSEQ multiplex PCR; TCRdb keeps only in-frame clonotypes and omits some of them. Of 120,000 or so clones detected, over 80% appear once; the ten largest clones hold about an eighth. This clonotype was obtained from a man aged 60 to 69 with acute or convalescent COVID-19. The source material was peripheral blood. The chain has TRBV28 and TRBJ2-3; 14 bases are shared with TRBD2. CDR3 sequence (DNA): TGTGCCAGCAGTTCCCTATGGACTAGCGGGAGGACAGATACGCAGTATTTT. Its protein is CASSSLWTSGRTDTQYF.